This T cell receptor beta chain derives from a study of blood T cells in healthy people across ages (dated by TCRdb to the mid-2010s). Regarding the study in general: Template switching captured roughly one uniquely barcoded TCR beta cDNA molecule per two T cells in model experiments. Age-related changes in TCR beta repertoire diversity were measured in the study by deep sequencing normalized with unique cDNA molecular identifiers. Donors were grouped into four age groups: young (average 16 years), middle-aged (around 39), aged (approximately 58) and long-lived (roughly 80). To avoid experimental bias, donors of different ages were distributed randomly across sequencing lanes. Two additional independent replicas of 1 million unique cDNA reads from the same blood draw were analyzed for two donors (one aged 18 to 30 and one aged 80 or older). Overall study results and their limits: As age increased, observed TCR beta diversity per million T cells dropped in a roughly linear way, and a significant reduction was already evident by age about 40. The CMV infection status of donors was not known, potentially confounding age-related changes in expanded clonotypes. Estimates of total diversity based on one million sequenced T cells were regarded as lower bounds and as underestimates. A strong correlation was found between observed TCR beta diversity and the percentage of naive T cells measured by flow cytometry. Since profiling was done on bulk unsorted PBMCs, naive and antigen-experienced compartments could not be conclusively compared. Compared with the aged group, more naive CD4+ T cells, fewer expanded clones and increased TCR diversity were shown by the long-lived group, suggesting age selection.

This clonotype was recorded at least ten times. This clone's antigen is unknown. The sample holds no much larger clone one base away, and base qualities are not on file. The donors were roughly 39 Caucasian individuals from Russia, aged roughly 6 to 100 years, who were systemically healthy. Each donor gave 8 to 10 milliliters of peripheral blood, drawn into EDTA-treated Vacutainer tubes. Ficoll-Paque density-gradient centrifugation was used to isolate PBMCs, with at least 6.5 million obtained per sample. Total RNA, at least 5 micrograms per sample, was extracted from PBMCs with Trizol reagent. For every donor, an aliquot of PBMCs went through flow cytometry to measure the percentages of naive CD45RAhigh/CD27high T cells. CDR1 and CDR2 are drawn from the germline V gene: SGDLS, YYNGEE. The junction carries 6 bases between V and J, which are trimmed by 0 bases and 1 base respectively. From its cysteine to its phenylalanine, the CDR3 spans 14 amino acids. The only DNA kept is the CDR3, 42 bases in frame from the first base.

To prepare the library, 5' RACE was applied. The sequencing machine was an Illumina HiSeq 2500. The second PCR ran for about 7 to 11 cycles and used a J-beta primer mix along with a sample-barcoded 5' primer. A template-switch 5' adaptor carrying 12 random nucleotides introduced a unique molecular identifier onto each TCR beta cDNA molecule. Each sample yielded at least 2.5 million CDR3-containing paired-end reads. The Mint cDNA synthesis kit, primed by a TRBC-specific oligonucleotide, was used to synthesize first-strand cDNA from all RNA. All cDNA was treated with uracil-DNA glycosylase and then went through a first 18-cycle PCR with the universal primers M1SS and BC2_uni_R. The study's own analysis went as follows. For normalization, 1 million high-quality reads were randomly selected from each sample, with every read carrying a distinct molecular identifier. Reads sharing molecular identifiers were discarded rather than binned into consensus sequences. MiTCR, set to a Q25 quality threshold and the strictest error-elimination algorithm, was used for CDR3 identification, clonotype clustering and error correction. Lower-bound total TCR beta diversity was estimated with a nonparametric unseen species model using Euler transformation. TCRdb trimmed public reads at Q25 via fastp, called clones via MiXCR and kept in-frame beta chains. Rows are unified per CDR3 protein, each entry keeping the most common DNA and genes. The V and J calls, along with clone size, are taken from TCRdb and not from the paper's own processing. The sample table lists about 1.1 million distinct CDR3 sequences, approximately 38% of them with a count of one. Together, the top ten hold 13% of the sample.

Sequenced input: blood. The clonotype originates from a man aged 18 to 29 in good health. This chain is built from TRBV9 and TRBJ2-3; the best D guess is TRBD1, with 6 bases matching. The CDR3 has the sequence CASSVGTGTDTQYF. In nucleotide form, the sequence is TGTGCCAGCAGCGTAGGGACAGGCACAGATACGCAGTATTTT.